Listed here are 20 T cell receptor beta chains from one sample, sequenced in a study of blood T cell repertoires in COVID-19. Some clones are missing from TCRdb's copy, which holds only in-frame ones; the method was immunoSEQ multiplex PCR. The sample lists around 58,000 clones; around 93% were seen once. Material: peripheral blood. These receptors came from a woman in her sixties with active or convalescent COVID-19.

The chain has TRBV7-8 and TRBJ2-1, with D perhaps TRBD2 (6 bases). The CDR3 has 14 amino acids. V lost 4 bases and J 3 bases, leaving 10 bases between the germline ends. Germline V gene data show CDR1 as SGHVS and CDR2 as FQNEAQ. In DNA form, the CDR3 reads TGTGCCAGCAGCTCCGGGGACTTCTACAATGAGCAGTTCTTC. Amino acids: CASSSGDFYNEQFF.

A few counts support this clone. J is TRBJ1-5 and V is TRBV6-5; D perhaps matches TRBD1 (5 bases). Trimming removed 6 bases from V and 10 bases from J, with 16 bases in between. CDR3 length: 13 amino acids. Germline CDR1 reads MNHEY; CDR2 reads SVGAGI. The CDR3 region is CASRDGQVVPQHF. Written as DNA, the CDR3 is TGTGCCAGCAGGGACGGACAAGTGGTTCCCCAGCATTTT.

V usage is TRBV11-2 and J usage is TRBJ1-6; no clear D. Trimming took off 1 base at V and 0 bases at J, with 7 bases between the two ends. The CDR3 covers 16 residues. Germline loops: CDR1 SGHAT, CDR2 FQNNGV. CDR3 bases: TGTGCCAGCAGCTTAGGCGGGAGCTCCTATAATTCACCCCTCCACTTT. This gives the protein CASSLGGSSYNSPLHF.

This clone was detected a few times. The chain has TRBV30 and TRBJ1-6; D not resolved. V was pared by 4 bases and J by 6 bases, with 13 bases between. The CDR3 totals 14 residues. Germline CDR1 reads GTSNPN; CDR2 reads SVGIG (reference sequence). CDR3 sequence reads: CAWIRDGSNSPLHF. CDR3 DNA sequence: TGTGCCTGGATCCGGGATGGCAGTAATTCACCCCTCCACTTT.

The chain combines TRBV30 with TRBJ1-6; D ambiguous. The CDR3 spans 14 residues. CDR1 and CDR2 from the germline V gene are GTSNPN and SVGIG (reference sequence). Trimming took off 4 bases at V and 10 bases at J, with 17 bases between the two ends. The CDR3 sequence: CAWTAGLEGSPLHF. DNA of the CDR3: TGTGCCTGGACCGCCGGGCTTGAGGGATCACCCCTCCACTTT.

The chain combines TRBV4-1 with TRBJ1-1; TRBD1 is a possible D gene (6 bases). V lost 4 bases and J 5 bases, leaving 11 bases between the germline ends. This CDR3 is built from 13 residues. Per the germline V gene, CDR1 is MGHRA and CDR2 is YSYEKL. CDR3 in amino acids: CASSPGRGTEAFF. Written as DNA, the CDR3 is TGCGCCAGCAGCCCTGGTAGGGGGACTGAAGCTTTCTTT.

This clone was counted a single time. V gene TRBV28 combines with J gene TRBJ1-5, with D possibly matching TRBD1 (6 bases). Germline V CDR1 and CDR2: MDHEN, SYDVKM. V lost 5 bases and J lost 6, with 17 bases in between. The CDR3 has 15 amino acids. CDR3 amino acids: CASSASQGMSQPQHF. In nucleotides, the CDR3 is TGTGCCAGCAGTGCGTCCCAGGGGATGTCTCAGCCCCAGCATTTT.

The rearrangement links TRBV3-1 (or the pseudogene TRBV3-2) to TRBJ2-5, with 7 bases aligning to TRBD2. This CDR3 comprises 18 residues. The V segment lost 4 bases and the J segment 4 bases; nucleotides outside the gene matches: 18. The germline V gene has CDR1 LGHDT and CDR2 YNNKEL (reference sequence). CDR3 in amino acids: CASSPFGPRTRQPETQYF. In DNA, the CDR3 is TGTGCCAGCAGCCCCTTTGGTCCCAGGACTAGACAGCCAGAGACCCAGTACTTC.

The V gene is TRBV6-1, the J gene TRBJ1-5; 8 nucleotides line up with TRBD1. Germline V gene sequence: CDR1 MNHNS, CDR2 SASEGT. The CDR3 is made up of 14 amino acids. The V gene end was trimmed by 3 bases and the J gene end by 7 bases; junction bases not matched to a gene: 5. The chain's CDR3 is CASSDKQGGQPQHF. CDR3 in DNA: TGTGCCAGCAGTGATAAACAGGGGGGCCAGCCCCAGCATTTT.

V is TRBV19 and J is TRBJ1-3; 8 bases are shared with TRBD1. From germline, CDR1 is LNHDA and CDR2 SQIVND (reference sequence). V trimming: 10 bases; J trimming: 1 base; junction bases outside the gene matches: 9. CDR3 length: 15 amino acids. In DNA, the CDR3 is TGTGCCACCCGACAGGGGAGGTATTCTGGAAACACCATATATTTT. It encodes CATRQGRYSGNTIYF.

CDR3 protein: CASSPTLRGLTDTQYF. In DNA form, the CDR3 reads TGTGCCAGCAGCCCGACCCTCAGGGGGCTCACAGATACGCAGTATTTT. The chain employs TRBV28 and TRBJ2-3, with 8 bases identical to TRBD1. Looked up from germline, CDR1 is MDHEN and CDR2 is SYDVKM. CDR3 size: 16 residues. With V trimmed by 6 bases and J by 2 bases, 10 bases remained unmatched.

The chain employs TRBV2 and TRBJ1-5; D perhaps matches TRBD1 (5 bases). The V end lost 3 bases, the J end lost 2 bases, and 8 bases lay between the germline ends. Germline CDR1 and CDR2: SNHLY and FYNNEI. The CDR3 length is 14 residues. The CDR3: CASSDLTGNQPQHF. CDR3 coding DNA: TGTGCCAGCAGTGATTTGACAGGCAATCAGCCCCAGCATTTT.

The chain employs TRBV19 and TRBJ1-2, with D tentatively TRBD1 (6 bases). The CDR3 totals 12 residues. Trimming shortened V by 6 bases and J by 9 bases, and 14 bases separated the two germline ends. Germline CDR1 LNHDA, CDR2 SQIVND (reference sequence). This CDR3 is CASSHNRDRYTF. CDR3 bases: TGTGCCAGTAGCCACAACAGGGATCGCTACACCTTC.

This chain connects TRBV30 to TRBJ1-2, with TRBD1 identical over 10 bases. The CDR3 is made up of 14 amino acids. With 7 bases clipped from V and 2 bases from J, the junction kept 7 bases outside the gene matches. Germline CDR1 and CDR2: GTSNPN and SVGIG (reference sequence). This CDR3 is CASTADRGNYGYTF. CDR3 coding DNA: TGTGCCTCGACCGCGGACAGGGGGAACTATGGCTACACCTTC.

V and J are TRBV7-2 and TRBJ1-5; the D gene is possibly TRBD1 (5 bases). The germline CDR1 and CDR2 sequences are SGHTA and FQGNSA. The ends were cut back, 2 bases at V and 7 bases at J, with 9 bases in the middle. CDR3 size: 13 residues. The CDR3 region has the DNA TGTGCCAGCAGCTTACAGGGCTGGCAGCCCCAGCATTTT. Translation: CASSLQGWQPQHF.

The chain employs TRBV5-1 and TRBJ2-3; 9 nucleotides line up with TRBD2. After removal of 3 bases from V and 4 bases from J, the junction contained 6 bases not matched to a gene. Germline-derived CDR1 and CDR2 are SGHRS and YFSETQ. CDR3 length: 15 amino acids. The CDR3 protein is CASSSRTSDADTQYF. CDR3 in DNA: TGCGCCAGCAGCTCCCGGACTAGCGATGCAGATACGCAGTATTTT.

This chain connects TRBV21-1 to TRBJ1-1; the D call TRBD1 from the table was never checked on the DNA. TRBV21-1 is marked as a pseudogene. The CDR3 consists of 18 residues. Here the CDR3 reads CASSRWDSASRMNTEAFF. In DNA, the CDR3 is TGTGCCAGCAGCAGATGGGACAGCGCCAGCCGCATGAACACTGAAGCTTTCTTT.

The rearrangement uses TRBV5-8 and TRBJ1-1; 9 bases agree with TRBD1. The CDR3 consists of 15 residues. The V segment lost 3 bases and the J segment 2 bases; nucleotides outside the gene matches: 5. Germline V gene sequence: CDR1 SGHTS, CDR2 YDEGEE. The CDR3 coding sequence is TGTGCCAGCAGCTGGACAGGGGCCTTTAACACTGAAGCTTTCTTT. It is translated as CASSWTGAFNTEAFF.

The chain's CDR3 is CASSYSRGAVEKLFF. DNA for the CDR3: TGTGCCAGCAGTTACTCCAGGGGAGCGGTTGAAAAACTGTTTTTT. This chain connects TRBV6-2 or TRBV6-3 to TRBJ1-4; D is possibly TRBD1 (6 bases). The CDR3 runs to 15 residues. Germline V lookup: CDR1 MNHEY, CDR2 SVGEGT. Trimming took off 0 bases at V and 7 bases at J, with 12 bases between the two ends.

The chain joins TRBV28 to TRBJ1-6; TRBD1 aligns across 8 bases. Germline loops: CDR1 MDHEN, CDR2 SYDVKM. Trimming removed 7 bases from V and 5 bases from J; junction bases left unmatched: 7. This CDR3 contains 15 residues. CDR3 nucleotides: TGTGCCAGCATCACAGGGGGGACAAATAATTCACCCCTCCACTTT. Residues: CASITGGTNNSPLHF.